This T cell receptor (beta chain) is from a study of technical replicates of blood from a few donors. Sequencing was performed with immunoSEQ multiplex PCR; in TCRdb, only in-frame clones are kept and a portion is missing. The table lists 70,000 to 75,000 clones, about 95% of them singletons, with 0.2% to 0.3% in the top ten. Germline V gene lookup returns CDR1 SEHNR and CDR2 FQNEAQ (reference sequence). The CDR3 spans 15 residues. Losses at the gene ends were 3 bases for V and 0 bases for J; bases not matched to a gene: 4. This TCR was sampled from a human donor in good health. J is TRBJ1-1 and V is TRBV7-9; TRBD1 matches 7 bases. Sequencing was carried out using T cells isolated from PBMCs. DNA of the CDR3: TGTGCCAGCAGCTTCCACAGGGGTTTGAACACTGAAGCTTTCTTT. The encoded protein is CASSFHRGLNTEAFF.